This TCR beta chain comes out of a study of T-cell memory formation after mild COVID-19. TCRdb ran MiXCR on the 5' RACE reads and lists one entry per CDR3 protein. The data hold approximately 400,000 distinct CDR3 sequences, with more than 15% observed a single time. This receptor was identified in a man between 18 and 29 years old who had mild COVID-19 (a few samples of this study predate the infection). Cell type and time point are not known. Sequencing was performed on PBMCs or a T cell subset sorted from them (not recorded which).

CDR3 bases: TGTGCCAGCAGCCACTCCGGGACAGGAGGAGAAAAACTGTTTTTT. It yields the protein CASSHSGTGGEKLFF. J is TRBJ1-4 and V is TRBV3-1; 8 bases map to TRBD1. Germline V gene lookup returns CDR1 LGHDT and CDR2 YNNKEL (reference sequence). With V trimmed by 3 bases and J by 8 bases, 8 bases remained unmatched. The CDR3 is 15 amino acids.